This TCR beta chain was captured in a study of cytomegalovirus exposure and HLA in healthy donors (dated by TCRdb to about 2017). Regarding the research as a whole: In an earlier analysis of some 610 of the donors, 276 Gb of sequence data and 90 million to 130 million unique TCR beta sequences from about 179 million T cells were reported. An early release covering roughly 600 HLA-typed donors comprised about 320 gigabases of sequencing data and approximately 85 million unique TCR sequences. Of the approximately 370 genotyped donors, 75% to 85% were placed in the genetic ancestry cluster associated with self-reported Caucasian donors. The study aimed to test whether cataloging public T cell receptors could reveal signatures of past pathogen exposure. The T cell repertoires of 666 subjects were profiled by immunosequencing and related to cytomegalovirus serostatus. Besides the first cohort of some 670 subjects, a separate validation cohort made up of 90 to 150 different subjects was used. To predict cytomegalovirus infection status, the study combined high-throughput TCR immunosequencing, statistical association of individual TCRs with disease status, and machine learning. A later analysis re-examined previously published TCR beta repertoires from about 670 donors and added high-resolution HLA genotyping to investigate patterns of TCR occurrence. Rather than using new phenotypic data, the later analysis identified candidate immune exposures from TCR beta sequences and from how often those sequences occurred across donors. An earlier analysis of 500 to 650 of the donors applied high-throughput TCR beta sequencing to assess whether each TCR beta V gene segment acted as functional or pseudogenic. Alongside the repertoire data, information on donor age, sex, ethnicity and CMV serostatus was compiled. A later genetic analysis took genome-wide SNP genotypes for about 60% of the roughly 670 donors and used that subset as a discovery cohort. All discovery cohort repertoires had been generated on a single sequencing platform. HLA typing included class I and class II loci at four-digit resolution. The number of donors typed differed by locus, with roughly 620-630 for A, B, C, DRB1 and DQB1, 522 for DQA1, under 610 for DPA1, and around 460 for DPB1. Roughly 5 DR-DQ haplotypes were handled as single units for association and clustering, since linkage in the cohort was strong. On average, approximately 250,000 unique TCR beta nucleotide sequences were sequenced per donor among some 430 genotyped donors of the cohort, with 15% to 20% of those sequences being non-productive. Results the study describes overall, beyond this receptor: Correlated functional status among segregating V segments might be attributable to linkage disequilibrium, but an unknown experimental factor could not be ruled out. The study listed approximately 150 TCR beta chains as associated with cytomegalovirus. HLA typing was unavailable for some donors at each locus, so association tests used only the typed subset. Compared with equally common non-associated chains, HLA-associated TCR beta chains in a later analysis were more clonally expanded and had lower generation probabilities. According to a later analysis, parvovirus B19, influenza, CMV and Epstein-Barr virus appeared linked to several top co-occurrence clusters. A later analysis found that most CMV-associated TCR beta chains appeared HLA-restricted, with HLA associations seemingly driven largely by CMV exposure. Cytomegalovirus status was reported to be diagnosed by the classifier with high specificity and sensitivity in both the original and validation cohorts. Most TCR sequences were observed very rarely across donors, whereas some public TCRs were present in many individuals. In a later genetic analysis, fewer N-insertions in productive TCRs were reported among donors in an Asian-associated ancestry cluster than the roughly 640-donor mean. CMV serostatus was the only immune exposure information available for the cohort. Presence/absence analyses assumed roughly uniform sequencing depth across donors, an assumption that may not hold. In vitro tests confirmed that a few of the cytomegalovirus-associated TCR beta chains recognize cytomegalovirus antigens. According to a later analysis, TCR association rates differed among HLA loci, with DRB1 alleles showing the most associated TCRs and HLA-C alleles showing the fewest. The authors suggested that the approach could potentially be extended to other disease states and immunological phenotypes. About 15 rarely observed V segments, including chromosome 9 orphons, were excluded from the earlier analysis of a few hundred of the donors because counts were too low. Specific HLA alleles were associated with roughly 16,000 TCR beta sequences at a false discovery rate of 0.05 in a later analysis. When HLA alleles, especially DR and DQ, strongly co-occurred, attributing TCR associations to individual alleles was difficult. The cohort was sequenced for TCR beta chains only, and without alpha or paired-chain data the features that could be detected were limited. A later genetic analysis associated a missense DCLRE1C variant with V-gene and J-gene trimming of TCR beta chains, and an independent cohort replicated the association. A further reported finding was that TCR beta sequences accurately predicted the HLA-A and HLA-B alleles for most subjects in the first cohort. A group of highly shared sequence variants was considered likely to be a technical artifact of the sequencing pipeline. An earlier analysis of approximately 600 of the donors showed that most TCR beta V segments appeared in productive rearrangements either about 90% or about 30% of the time, which broadly matched IMGT annotations.

Library generation was performed with the immunoSEQ multiplex PCR assay. For the multiplex PCR, a mixture combining 60 forward primers for TCR Vbeta segments and 13 reverse primers for TCR Jbeta segments was used. A multiplex PCR assay on genomic DNA amplified the CDR3 region of rearranged TCR beta genes. The amplified TCR beta libraries were sequenced on the Illumina HiSeq System as 87-base-pair reads. Processing in the source paper ran as follows. In a later analysis, roughly 80 million unique TCR beta chains were counted across the approximately 640 repertoires, and approximately 11 million of these chains were shared by at least two donors. Raw reads were error-corrected and collapsed into unique sequences by a nearest-neighbor algorithm in which closely related sequences were merged to remove PCR and sequencing errors. V, D and J gene segments were assigned by aligning CDR3 sequences to IMGT reference sequences. Each retained sequence needed at least a six-nucleotide match to both a V gene segment and a J gene segment. A rearrangement counted as productive if the CDR3 had no stop codons and remained in frame with V and J, and every other rearrangement counted as non-productive. Following IMGT convention, CDR3 was defined as the stretch from the second conserved V-encoded cysteine up to the conserved J-encoded phenylalanine. Sequences without an unambiguous match to a single V gene segment were excluded from the earlier analysis of several hundred of the donors. In an earlier analysis of around 600 of the donors, V segments were called functional above 56.7% productive rearrangements and were called segregating when the between-donor standard deviation exceeded 5%. A statistical classification framework was developed to diagnose cytomegalovirus status using the catalog of TCR beta chain sequences. A later analysis assigned V and J genes by comparing TCR nucleotide sequences with IMGT/GENE-DB human TR gene sequences. The TCRdist pipeline was used in a later analysis to assign CDR3 sequences and most-parsimonious VDJ recombination scenarios. In a later analysis, each TCR beta chain was defined by its CDR3 amino acid sequence together with its V-gene family, and reads without a unique V-gene family were excluded. A later analysis removed roughly 590 highly shared, low-generation-probability nucleotide sequences to deal with suspected cross-contamination and a sequencing artifact. For each public chain, a later analysis derived a clonal expansion index from normalized ranks of inferred template counts within each repertoire. Generation probabilities in a later analysis came from a VDJ recombination model fitted to out-of-frame rearrangements, and those results were checked against IGoR. In a later analysis, TCR-TCR, TCR-HLA and TCR-CMV co-occurrence was scored with hypergeometric tests, and a repertoire-size bias correction was applied to TCR pairs. A later analysis estimated false discovery rates by permuting HLA or CMV assignments 20 times. In a later analysis, co-occurring TCRs were grouped with DBSCAN, and TCRdist sequence similarity was added when clustering was performed within HLA-allele-positive subsets. For co-occurrence clustering, repertoires with fewer than 30,000 or more than 120,000 public chains were excluded, along with roughly five repertoires with anomalous nucleotide sharing. Drawn from immuneACCESS, this table holds only the in-frame rearrangements with V and J called that TCRdb kept. Clones are partly lost; checked studies trace under half to an unresolved V gene and leave the rest unexplained. Clone size and the V and J calls come from that table; the DNA yielded D and trimming. The sample includes over 150,000 clones, with approximately 74% observed a single time. 2% to 2.5% of the sample rests with the top ten.

The sample holds one count of this clone. The antigen it binds to is not known. No base quality information exists; no much larger clone differs at one position. The cohort consisted of some 730 healthy bone marrow donors. Cohort members were all nominally healthy when sampled, although unrecorded immune exposures were likely present. The donor tested CMV seronegative and was one of the 352 seronegative cohort members. Each donor provided a peripheral blood sample, and peripheral blood mononuclear cells were used for TCR beta sequencing. Genomic DNA was extracted from the blood cell samples with the Qiagen DNeasy Blood Extraction Kit. Sequences were obtained from PBMCs. The clonotype comes from a man aged 25 to 40 in good health and CMV-seronegative.

The CDR3 loop reads CAGWSQYF. The base sequence is TGCGCCGGCTGGAGCCAGTACTTC. The chain was built from TRBV10-1 and TRBJ2-5; the D gene is not confidently resolved. The V end loses 11 bases and the J end loses 10 bases, and a stretch of 8 bases separates them. The CDR3 measures 8 amino acids from cysteine to phenylalanine. Only the CDR3 DNA stays, 24 bases, in frame from base 1. The germline V gene (reference sequence) sets CDR1 to WNHNN and CDR2 to SYGVQD.